A selection of T cell receptor beta chains follows, all from one sample in a study of cytomegalovirus exposure and HLA in healthy donors. Measured with immunoSEQ multiplex PCR; TCRdb has only the in-frame clones, and not every one. The data hold over 150,000 clones, with 60% to 80% observed a single time. The sequenced material came from PBMCs. These receptors all stem from a man aged 25-40 years in good health and CMV-seropositive. Each CDR3 is given with its conserved first and last residue. A D gene is named only where the DNA matches it firmly. Expanded clones are given a class, and other clones once, few, many or no size at all.

j_gene,v_gene,abundance,d_gene,CDR3nt,CDR3aa
TRBJ2-1,TRBV6-1,NA,TRBD1,TGTGCCAGCTGGGTGTGGGGACAGGGGGCTAGTGAGCAGTTCTTC,CASWVWGQGASEQFF
TRBJ1-6,TRBV6-1,NA,TRBD1,TGTGCCAGCAGTGTGGGACAGGGGATCGCCTATAATTCCCCCCTCCACTTT,CASSVGQGIAYNSPLHF
TRBJ2-7,TRBV21-1,NA,NA,TGTGCCAGCAGCAAAGTGGGACTATCCTACGAGCAGTACTTC,CASSKVGLSYEQYF
TRBJ1-1,TRBV7-3,NA,NA,TGTGCCAGCAGCCAGACAGCGTCGAACACTGAAGCTTTCTTT,CASSQTASNTEAFF
TRBJ2-1,TRBV6-5,NA,TRBD1,TGTGCCAGCAGTTACGAGGGGCAGGGGGCGAGGCAGTTCTTC,CASSYEGQGARQFF
TRBJ2-3,TRBV15,NA,TRBD1,TGTGCCACCAGCATCCTCTCAGGGGGCATCACAGATACGCAGTATTTT,CATSILSGGITDTQYF
TRBJ1-1,TRBV18,few,TRBD1,TGTGCCAGCTCACCACCGGGCAGGGGGCTCAGCACTGAAGCTTTCTTT,CASSPPGRGLSTEAFF
TRBJ2-2,TRBV5-1,NA,NA,TGCGCCAGCAGCCAAGACAACGCGAACACCGGGGAGCTGTTTTTT,CASSQDNANTGELFF
TRBJ2-7,TRBV5-4,NA,TRBD2,TGTGCCAGCAGCTTGATCGGGGGGGAAGAGCAGTACTTC,CASSLIGGEEQYF
TRBJ1-1,TRBV11-3,NA,NA,TGTGCCAGCAGCTTCACTCCGGGGACTGAAGCTTTCTTT,CASSFTPGTEAFF
TRBJ1-1,TRBV7-9,NA,NA,TGTGCCAGCAGCTTAGATCGTACTCTTGAAGCTTTCTTT,CASSLDRTLEAFF
TRBJ1-6,TRBV5-1,NA,TRBD1,TGCGCCAGCAGCTTGGGGACAGATCAGGGGGCACCCCTCCACTTT,CASSLGTDQGAPLHF
TRBJ2-1,TRBV7-9,NA,TRBD1,TGTGCCAGCAGCTTTACCGGGACAGCGAGATACAATGAGCAGTTCTTC,CASSFTGTARYNEQFF
TRBJ1-2,TRBV29-1,few,TRBD1,TGCAGCGTTGACATACAGGGGGGCTACACCTTC,CSVDIQGGYTF
TRBJ2-3,TRBV11-2,NA,TRBD2,TGTGCCAGCAGCATTAACCTACTAGCGGGGACCACAGATACGCAGTATTTT,CASSINLLAGTTDTQYF
TRBJ2-1,TRBV27,NA,TRBD1,TGTGCCAGCAGTTTATCGGTGACAGGGGGCTACAATGAGCAGTTCTTC,CASSLSVTGGYNEQFF
TRBJ2-4,TRBV30,NA,TRBD1,TGTGCCTGGAGTGGACAGGGGATTCAGTACTTC,CAWSGQGIQYF
TRBJ2-3,TRBV29-1,NA,NA,TGCAGCGTTGTATGGTGGCAGGGTGAGGATACGCAGTATTTT,CSVVWWQGEDTQYF
TRBJ1-1,TRBV10-3,once,NA,TGTGCCATCAGTCCCCGTGGGGAGGACACTGAAGCTTTCTTT,CAISPRGEDTEAFF
TRBJ2-6,TRBV7-2,NA,NA,TGTGCAGGCGGCCCCTCTGGGGCCAACGTCCTGACTTTC,CAGGPSGANVLTF
TRBJ2-1,TRBV30,NA,NA,TGTGCCTGGAGTCGGGACTACAATGAGCAGTTCTTC,CAWSRDYNEQFF
TRBJ2-2,TRBV5-5,NA,NA,TGTGCCAGCAGGGCCGCGAACACCGGGGAGCTGTTTTTT,CASRAANTGELFF
TRBJ2-3,TRBV4-2,NA,TRBD2,TGTGCCAGCAGCCAGCCCCAGCGGGGGGACCCAGATACGCAGTATTTT,CASSQPQRGDPDTQYF
TRBJ2-2,TRBV6-1,NA,TRBD1,TGTGCCAGCAGTGGAGGGACAGGGGGCATCACCGGGGAGCTGTTTTTT,CASSGGTGGITGELFF
TRBJ2-1,TRBV27,NA,NA,TGTGCCAGCAGCGACGCAGGGGCGAATACCTACAATGAGCAGTTCTTC,CASSDAGANTYNEQFF
TRBJ1-4,TRBV7-8,NA,NA,TGTGCCAGCAGCCACGGGGTTAATGAAAAACTGTTTTTT,CASSHGVNEKLFF
TRBJ2-7,TRBV28,NA,NA,TGTGCCAGCAGAGAGCACTACGAGCAGTACTTC,CASREHYEQYF
TRBJ2-7,TRBV28,once,TRBD1,TGTGCCAGTCGTCCGGACAGGGATTCCTACGAGCAGTACTTC,CASRPDRDSYEQYF
TRBJ2-7,TRBV6-1,NA,NA,TGTGCCAGCAGTGGCGGTAGAAGCTCCTACGAGCAGTACTTC,CASSGGRSSYEQYF
TRBJ2-3,TRBV13,NA,TRBD2,TGTGCCAGCAGCTTAGGAGGCGGGGGGAACCCAGATACGCAGTATTTT,CASSLGGGGNPDTQYF
TRBJ1-5,TRBV30,NA,NA,TGTGCCTGGAGTACCGGGACAAACAATCAGCCCCAGCATTTT,CAWSTGTNNQPQHF
TRBJ1-5,TRBV4-1,NA,TRBD1,TGCGCCAGCAGCCAAGGACAGGGGAACAATCAGCCCCAGCATTTT,CASSQGQGNNQPQHF
TRBJ1-5,TRBV6-5,NA,NA,TGTGCCAGCAGTTCGGGGAGATATAGCAATCAGCCCCAGCATTTT,CASSSGRYSNQPQHF
TRBJ2-7,TRBV11-2,NA,TRBD1,TGTGCCAGCAGCCGCTCAGCCGGGACAGCATCCTACGAGCAGTACTTC,CASSRSAGTASYEQYF
TRBJ1-2,TRBV10-1,NA,TRBD1,TGCGCCAGCAGTCCCGGGACAGGGGACTATGGCTACACCTTC,CASSPGTGDYGYTF
TRBJ2-3,TRBV30,NA,NA,TGTGCCTGGAGCGCAGGCACAGATACGCAGTATTTT,CAWSAGTDTQYF
TRBJ1-1,TRBV28,NA,NA,TGTGCCAGCTTAGTCAACACTGAAGCTTTCTTT,CASLVNTEAFF
TRBJ2-7,TRBV9,NA,TRBD1,TGTGCCAGCAGCGTAGACCAGGGGGCTTCCGAGCAGTACTTC,CASSVDQGASEQYF
TRBJ2-7,TRBV10-3,NA,NA,TGTGCCATCCAGTATCCTAGCTCCTACGAGCAGTACTTC,CAIQYPSSYEQYF
TRBJ2-7,TRBV6-4,once,NA,TGTGCCAGCAGTGTCCCCTCGCGGGGCGGGGAGCAGTACTTC,CASSVPSRGGEQYF
TRBJ2-1,TRBV4-1,NA,NA,TGCGCCAGCAGCCAGATCGGCGGGGGCGATTACAATGAGCAGTTCTTC,CASSQIGGGDYNEQFF
TRBJ1-1,TRBV6-5,NA,NA,TGTGCCAGCAGTTACGGGTCCGGGGGTGACACTGAAGCTTTCTTT,CASSYGSGGDTEAFF
TRBJ1-3,TRBV6-5,NA,NA,TGTGCCAGCAGTTACGGGGGGGGAGGAAACACCATATATTTT,CASSYGGGGNTIYF
TRBJ2-3,TRBV20-1,few,NA,TGCAGTGCTAGTCTAAATACGCAGTATTTT,CSASLNTQYF
TRBJ2-7,TRBV15,NA,NA,TGTGCCACCAGCAGAGAGGAGACAGGAGCCTACGAGCAGTACTTC,CATSREETGAYEQYF
TRBJ2-3,TRBV7-6,NA,NA,TGTGCCAGCACCCCGCTAGGGGCCACAGATACGCAGTATTTT,CASTPLGATDTQYF
TRBJ2-2,TRBV11-2,NA,TRBD2,TGTGCCAGCAGCCCCGGTCTAGCGGGGGGACTCACCGGGGAGCTGTTTTTT,CASSPGLAGGLTGELFF
TRBJ2-7,TRBV15,NA,NA,TGTGCCACCAGCAGAGCCGGCTACGAGCAGTACTTC,CATSRAGYEQYF
TRBJ1-3,TRBV11-2,NA,NA,TGTGCCAGCAGCTTAGCGCAGGGCCGGACCATATATTTT,CASSLAQGRTIYF
TRBJ1-1,TRBV7-9,NA,NA,TGTGCCAGCAGCTTAGAAGGGAGCACTGAAGCTTTCTTT,CASSLEGSTEAFF
TRBJ2-1,TRBV9,NA,NA,TGTGCCAGCAGCGTAGAATATCGGGTCACTGAGCAGTTCTTC,CASSVEYRVTEQFF
TRBJ2-2,TRBV9,NA,TRBD2,TGTGCCAGCAGCGTAGATGGAGCGGGGGAGCTCACCGGGGAGCTGTTTTTT,CASSVDGAGELTGELFF
TRBJ2-5,TRBV13,NA,TRBD1,TGTGCCAGCAGTACGACAGGGGCGCGGAGAGAGACCCAGTACTTC,CASSTTGARRETQYF
TRBJ1-6,TRBV29-1,NA,TRBD1,TGCAGCTCCCGGGACAGGGACAATTCACCCCTCCACTTT,CSSRDRDNSPLHF
TRBJ2-2,TRBV19,NA,NA,TGTGCCAGTACCTACGGACAGCATAGTACCGGGGAGCTGTTTTTT,CASTYGQHSTGELFF
TRBJ1-4,TRBV4-1,NA,NA,TGCGCCAGCAGCACTAGGATTAATGAAAAACTGTTTTTT,CASSTRINEKLFF
TRBJ2-7,TRBV2,NA,TRBD1,TGTGCCAATGAGGGGGACAGGGGTACCTACGAGCAGTACTTC,CANEGDRGTYEQYF
TRBJ2-7,TRBV30,NA,NA,TGTGCCTGGACTAGACGTTCCTACGAGCAGTACTTC,CAWTRRSYEQYF
TRBJ1-1,TRBV19,NA,TRBD1,TGTGCCAGTAGTATCCTCTTGAACAGGGGGACTGAAGCTTTCTTT,CASSILLNRGTEAFF
TRBJ2-7,TRBV5-1,once,NA,TGCGCCAGCAGCTTGGAAAATCGGGACACCTCCTACGAGCAGTACTTC,CASSLENRDTSYEQYF